The present entry profiles one T cell receptor beta chain with its context. Its antigen remains unknown. TCR alpha and TCR beta cDNA libraries carrying sample barcodes and UMIs came from 5'RACE with constant-segment primers. Each CDR3 protein is one row after TCRdb ran MiXCR on the 5' RACE reads. The sample contains a few hundred thousand distinct CDR3 sequences, roughly 21% of which appear only once. This sample is part of a study of T-cell memory formation after mild COVID-19. Study-wide results and limits: Detection of some responders pre-infection suggested pre-existing cross-reactive memory T cells participated. In second-wave clones peaking day 37, SARS-CoV-2 specificity remained unconfirmed.

After removal of 5 bases from V and 4 bases from J, the junction contained 4 bases not matched to a gene. The CDR3 runs to 13 residues. From germline, CDR1 is SQVTM and CDR2 ANQGSEA. Input material: PBMCs or a T cell subset sorted from them (not recorded which). The rearrangement links TRBV29-1 to TRBJ2-7, with TRBD1 matching over 11 bases. The TCR originated in an adult woman who had mild COVID-19 (a few samples of this study predate the infection). Cell type and time point are not known. The CDR3 loop reads CSVPGTGGYEQYF. The CDR3 DNA sequence: TGCAGCGTTCCCGGGACAGGGGGGTACGAGCAGTACTTC.